This T cell receptor (beta chain) was identified in a study of vaccination and CD4 T cells after COVID-19. Background on the study: Between diagnosis and the drawing of post-COVID samples lay a median approximately 95 days (range 35 to 161). Stimuli were overlapping spike peptide pools of SARS-CoV-2 and three common cold coronaviruses (HCoV-NL63, HCoV-OC43, HCoV-229E).

As for this clonotype: Its target is not known.

The treatment here: approximately nine-day PBMC culture with coronavirus spike peptide pools or control peptides (ViraFEST assay). Gathered ahead of the COVID-19 pandemic (2011-2018) were the CD4+ T cells of the unexposed donor. Cell culture was performed with some 2 million PBMCs per well in the presence of approximately 10 IU/ml IL-2 and 10 ug/ml peptide pools. The CDR3 has 11 amino acids. Trimming cost V 8 bases and J 3 bases, with 10 bases left between them. Germline V gene sequence: CDR1 DFQATT, CDR2 SNEGSKA (reference sequence). An Oncomine TCR Beta short-read assay was used to sequence the DNA from cultured CD4+ T cells. The genomic DNA was obtained from cultured CD4+ T cells by extraction with the QIAamp micro DNA kit. TCRdb recomputed calls from the PCR reads with MiXCR, one row per CDR3 protein. Counted here are about 11,000 distinct CDR3 sequences, approximately 31% occurring once; the ten biggest clones make up roughly 13%.

Sample: CD4+ T cells from blood, cultured in vitro. The rearrangement links TRBV20-1 to TRBJ1-1, with D unclear. This clonotype originated in a human donor in good health. The CDR3 DNA reads TGCAGTAGCGGCGAGTACACTGAAGCTTTCTTT. It codes for CSSGEYTEAFF.